One and the same sample provided the 30 T cell receptor beta chains below, sequenced in a study of OX40 agonist ivuxolimab in advanced cancers. The method was immunoSEQ multiplex PCR; TCRdb's version includes in-frame clones alone and lacks a portion of them. The sample carries 90,000 to 100,000 clones, 85% to 90% recorded once. The sequenced sample was CD4+ or CD8+ T cells sorted from blood, obtained in a trial of the OX40 agonist ivuxolimab. These receptors were obtained from an adult with an advanced solid tumor such as melanoma, head and neck, liver or kidney cancer.

The J gene is TRBJ2-2, the V gene TRBV11-2; weak D call: TRBD1 (6 bases). CDR1 and CDR2 (germline): SGHAT, FQNNGV. V shed 5 bases and J shed 7 bases, with 8 bases lying between them. The CDR3 contains 12 residues. The CDR3 reads CASSPGVGELFF. The CDR3 DNA is TGTGCCAGCAGCCCAGGGGTCGGGGAGCTGTTTTTT.

The chain uses TRBV5-1 and TRBJ2-1; 14 bases match TRBD2. V trimming: 4 bases; J trimming: 3 bases; junction bases outside the gene matches: 3. The CDR3 consists of 16 residues. Germline loops: CDR1 SGHRS, CDR2 YFSETQ. CDR3 residues: CASSLTSGRVYNEQFF. The CDR3, as DNA: TGCGCCAGCAGCCTGACTAGCGGGAGGGTCTACAATGAGCAGTTCTTC.

The chain employs TRBV7-2 and TRBJ1-4, with 7 bases lining up with TRBD1. This CDR3 region has 16 residues. The V gene end was trimmed by 1 base and the J gene end by 5 bases; junction bases not matched to a gene: 7. Per the germline V gene, CDR1 is SGHTA and CDR2 is FQGNSA. For the CDR3, the DNA is TGTGCCAGCAGCTTAGAGGGGGCTGGGTTGAATGAAAAACTGTTTTTT. It translates to CASSLEGAGLNEKLFF. Together with reference TRBV7-2 and TRBJ1-4, the CDR3 gives the full variable domain: GAGVSQSPSNKVTEKGKDVELRCDPISGHTALYWYRQSLGQGLEFLIYFQGNSAPDKSGLPSDRFSAERTGGSVSTLTIQRTQQEDSAVYLCASSLEGAGLNEKLFFGSGTQLSVL.

The chain employs TRBV27 and TRBJ2-7; 10 nucleotides align to TRBD1. From germline, CDR1 is MNHEY and CDR2 SMNVEV (reference sequence). Germline trimming cut 5 bases from V and 4 bases from J; bases unmatched to any gene: 11. This CDR3 contains 16 residues. The CDR3 nucleotides read TGTGCCAGCAGTCCCTTGGGACAGGGGTTCCTATACGAGCAGTACTTC. Residues: CASSPLGQGFLYEQYF.

The V and J genes are TRBV5-1 and TRBJ1-5, with 7 nucleotides matching TRBD1. Germline assignment: CDR1 SGHRS and CDR2 YFSETQ. The CDR3 covers 16 residues. V gave up 5 bases and J gave up 6 bases; unmatched junction bases: 14. CDR3 sequence: CASSTDQTGYSQPQHF. Written as DNA, the CDR3 is TGCGCCAGCAGTACCGACCAGACAGGGTACAGTCAGCCCCAGCATTTT.

V is TRBV5-1 and J is TRBJ2-1; D is ambiguous. The germline V and J ends were trimmed by 6 bases and 2 bases, with 12 bases remaining between them. Per the germline V gene, CDR1 is SGHRS and CDR2 is YFSETQ. The CDR3 spans 14 residues. The CDR3 here is CASNQGPTYNEQFF. DNA for the CDR3: TGCGCCAGCAACCAAGGCCCTACCTACAATGAGCAGTTCTTC. Full variable domain (rest looked up from reference TRBV5-1 and TRBJ2-1): KAGVTQTPRYLIKTRGQQVTLSCSPISGHRSVSWYQQTPGQGLQFLFEYFSETQRNKGNFPGRFSGRQFSNSRSEMNVSTLELGDSALYLCASNQGPTYNEQFFGPGTRLTVL.

V is TRBV7-9 and J is TRBJ2-1, with TRBD1 matching 9 bases. The CDR3 length is 15 residues. The germline CDR1 and CDR2 sequences are SEHNR and FQNEAQ (reference sequence). V lost 5 bases, J lost 2 bases, and 4 bases stayed unmatched. CDR3 sequence (DNA): TGTGCCAGCAGCCCGGGGACAGGGACCTACAATGAGCAGTTCTTC. Translation gives CASSPGTGTYNEQFF.

The rearrangement uses TRBV15 and TRBJ1-2; tentative D call: TRBD1 (5 bases). With 0 bases removed from V and 10 bases from J, the gap between germline ends came to 9 bases. Germline CDR1 LNHNV, CDR2 YYDKDF (reference sequence). This CDR3 region has 12 residues. CDR3 nucleotides: TGTGCCACCAGCAGAGAAAAGGGGCACTACACCTTC. Its translation is CATSREKGHYTF.

This rearrangement joins TRBV7-8 to TRBJ2-5; maybe TRBD2 (5 bases). The CDR3 is 15 amino acids. V lost 0 bases to trimming and J lost 5 bases, with 13 bases between them. CDR1 is SGHVS, CDR2 FQNEAQ, per germline. CDR3 bases: TGTGCCAGCAGCTTAGCGATACCCTGGGAGGAGACCCAGTACTTC. It codes for CASSLAIPWEETQYF.

The genes are TRBV19 and TRBJ1-1, with 9 bases lining up with TRBD1. Germline CDR1 LNHDA, CDR2 SQIVND (reference sequence). Trimming cost V 7 bases and J 12 bases; bases outside gene matches: 6. The CDR3 is 11 residues long. The CDR3 region is CASNRQGESFF. In DNA form, the CDR3 reads TGTGCCAGTAACCGACAGGGGGAATCTTTCTTT.

This CDR3 is CASSPRDSDEAFF. CDR3 DNA sequence: TGTGCCAGCAGCCCCAGGGATTCGGATGAAGCTTTCTTT. This chain uses TRBV7-8 with TRBJ1-1, with D tentatively TRBD1 (5 bases). Trimming stripped 5 bases from V and 7 bases from J, with 14 bases between. Germline loops: CDR1 SGHVS, CDR2 FQNEAQ. The CDR3 length is 13 residues.

This clone was detected only once. J is TRBJ1-1 and V is TRBV28; 8 bases agree with TRBD1. CDR1 and CDR2 (germline): MDHEN, SYDVKM. The CDR3 extends over 14 amino acids. Losses at the gene ends were 6 bases for V and 7 bases for J; bases not matched to a gene: 10. DNA for the CDR3: TGTGCCAGCAGGGGGGCGGACAGGGAAAATGAAGCTTTCTTT. This codes for CASRGADRENEAFF.

J is TRBJ2-5 and V is TRBV27; 7 bases align to TRBD2. There are 12 residues in the CDR3. Germline V CDR1 and CDR2: MNHEY, SMNVEV (reference sequence). V lost 5 bases and J lost 5; bases outside the gene matches: 2. The CDR3 region has the DNA TGTGCCAGCAGTGGACTAGGGGAGACCCAGTACTTC. It codes for CASSGLGETQYF.

V and J are TRBV7-9 and TRBJ2-5, with D maybe TRBD1 (6 bases). The CDR3 loop spans 14 amino acids. Germline V CDR1 and CDR2: SEHNR, FQNEAQ (reference sequence). V gave up 5 bases and J gave up 4 bases, with 14 bases separating them. CDR3 nucleotides: TGTGCCAGCAGCACACAGGGAAGGTCAGAGACCCAGTACTTC. Its protein product is CASSTQGRSETQYF. Full variable domain (outside the CDR3, taken from reference TRBV7-9 and TRBJ2-5): DTGVSQNPRHKITKRGQNVTFRCDPISEHNRLYWYRQTLGQGPEFLTYFQNEAQLEKSRLLSDRFSAERPKGSFSTLEIQRTEQGDSAMYLCASSTQGRSETQYFGPGTRLLVL.

This chain connects TRBV7-9 to TRBJ1-1, with 8 bases fitting TRBD1. Germline CDR1 SEHNR, CDR2 FQNEAQ (reference sequence). This CDR3 contains 16 residues. V lost 5 bases to trimming and J lost 5 bases; unmatched junction nucleotides: 13. CDR3 residues: CASSQKGQARGTEAFF. In DNA form, the CDR3 reads TGTGCCAGCAGCCAAAAGGGACAGGCCCGGGGGACTGAAGCTTTCTTT.

V is TRBV28 and J is TRBJ1-2; 11 bases map to TRBD1. This CDR3 spans 15 amino acids. With 10 bases clipped from V and 6 bases from J, the junction kept 13 bases outside the gene matches. Germline lookup yields CDR1 MDHEN and CDR2 SYDVKM. Here the CDR3 reads CATDDRDRGRDGYTF. The CDR3 DNA sequence: TGTGCCACCGACGACCGGGACAGGGGGAGGGATGGCTACACCTTC.

The rearrangement uses TRBV10-3 and TRBJ2-1; D may be TRBD1 (5 bases). V shed 9 bases and J shed 0 bases, with 15 bases lying between them. Germline V gene lookup returns CDR1 ENHRY and CDR2 SYGVKD. This CDR3 region has 15 residues. The CDR3 DNA reads TGTGCCATGGGGCAAATCGAAAGCTCCTACAATGAGCAGTTCTTC. Translated, it gives CAMGQIESSYNEQFF.

This chain joins TRBV27 and TRBJ1-1; D is uncertain. This CDR3 has 15 amino acids. CDR1 MNHEY and CDR2 SMNVEV come from the germline V gene (reference sequence). With 3 bases removed from V and 1 base from J, the gap between germline ends came to 12 bases. The CDR3 loop is CASSLYPFQNTEAFF. For the CDR3, the DNA is TGTGCCAGCAGTTTGTATCCGTTCCAGAACACTGAAGCTTTCTTT.

V gene TRBV14 combines with J gene TRBJ2-7, with D possibly being TRBD1 (6 bases). This CDR3 spans 14 amino acids. Trimming shortened V by 1 base and J by 2 bases, and 9 bases separated the two germline ends. The V gene's germline CDR1 is SGHDN and CDR2 FVKESK. The CDR3 reads CASSQVRDTYEQYF. CDR3 in DNA: TGTGCCAGCAGCCAAGTTCGGGACACCTACGAGCAGTACTTC.

The V and J genes are TRBV7-2 and TRBJ2-7; 7 positions agree with TRBD1. Looked up from germline, CDR1 is SGHTA and CDR2 is FQGNSA. V lost 6 bases and J lost 6; bases outside the gene matches: 11. The length of the CDR3 is 14 residues. The CDR3 DNA follows: TGTGCCAGCAGTCAAACCGGGACAGCTGGCGAGCAGTACTTC. Protein sequence: CASSQTGTAGEQYF.

The chain is built from TRBV2 and TRBJ1-5; D not certain. Looked up from germline, CDR1 is SNHLY and CDR2 is FYNNEI. V lost 2 bases and J 7 bases, leaving 15 bases between the germline ends. The CDR3 has 15 amino acids. The DNA for the CDR3 is TGTGCCAGCAGTGAAATGGCGGGGTTCGGGCAGCCCCAGCATTTT. Translation gives CASSEMAGFGQPQHF.

This clone was observed a few times. This chain links TRBV2 with TRBJ2-7; D not certain. The CDR3 covers 11 residues. Germline CDR1 SNHLY, CDR2 FYNNEI. The V end lost 5 bases, the J end lost 6 bases, and 8 bases lay between the germline ends. The CDR3 loop is CASSQATEQYF. The CDR3 DNA follows: TGTGCCAGCAGTCAGGCAACCGAGCAGTACTTC.

This clone has just one count. V usage is TRBV10-3 and J usage is TRBJ2-7, with TRBD1 identical over 10 bases. Trimming took 3 bases from V and 0 from J; bases not matched to a gene: 2. Germline values: CDR1 ENHRY, CDR2 SYGVKD. The CDR3 covers 15 residues. The CDR3 sequence is CAISDGTGASYEQYF. The DNA of the CDR3 is TGTGCCATCAGTGATGGGACAGGGGCCTCCTACGAGCAGTACTTC.

This clone was seen only a few times. In nucleotides, the CDR3 is TGTGCCAGCAGCTCGACCCACAGGGGAAGTAGCAATCAGCCCCAGCATTTT. Protein sequence: CASSSTHRGSSNQPQHF. The rearrangement links TRBV7-9 to TRBJ1-5; TRBD1 matches at 7 bases. CDR3 length: 17 amino acids. V shed 4 bases and J 0 bases; nucleotides not matched to a gene: 9. The V gene's germline CDR1 is SEHNR and CDR2 FQNEAQ (reference sequence).

The chain recombines TRBV18 with TRBJ1-1, with 7 bases aligning to TRBD1. V gave up 4 bases and J gave up 4 bases; unmatched junction bases: 12. The CDR3 length is 16 residues. The germline gives CDR1 KGHSH, CDR2 LQKENI. CDR3 sequence: CASSRARTGGGTEAFF. CDR3 nucleotides: TGTGCCAGCTCACGGGCTAGGACAGGAGGAGGCACTGAAGCTTTCTTT.

The CDR3 loop reads CASSSLRRTANYGYTF. CDR3 DNA: TGTGCCAGCAGCTCACTACGCCGGACAGCTAACTATGGCTACACCTTC. This rearrangement joins TRBV7-2 to TRBJ1-2, with D maybe TRBD1 (6 bases). V lost 4 bases and J lost 0, with 15 bases in between. This CDR3 comprises 16 residues. CDR1 and CDR2 (germline): SGHTA, FQGNSA.

The V and J genes are TRBV11-2 and TRBJ1-4, with TRBD1 identical over 8 bases. The CDR3 is 14 residues long. V lost 6 bases, J lost 10 bases, and 10 bases stayed unmatched. Per the germline V gene, CDR1 is SGHAT and CDR2 is FQNNGV. CDR3 loop: CASRPTGEGGKLFF. Here the CDR3 DNA reads TGTGCCAGCAGGCCGACAGGGGAGGGTGGAAAACTGTTTTTT.

This chain uses TRBV5-4 with TRBJ2-1; the match to TRBD2 covers 10 bases. After removal of 3 bases from V and 8 bases from J, the junction contained 14 bases not matched to a gene. Germline values: CDR1 SGHNT, CDR2 YYREEE (reference sequence). The CDR3 consists of 17 residues. As DNA, the CDR3 is TGTGCCAGCAGCTGGGAGCCCTTCAGCGGGAGGGTCCATGAGCAGTTCTTC. Protein product: CASSWEPFSGRVHEQFF.

This chain connects TRBV11-2 to TRBJ1-1, with D uncertain. CDR3 length equals 13 residues. Germline values: CDR1 SGHAT, CDR2 FQNNGV. Deletions cut 3 bases from V and 6 bases from J, with 11 bases between. The CDR3 is CASSFGPSPEAFF. For the CDR3, the DNA is TGTGCCAGCAGCTTCGGACCGAGTCCTGAAGCTTTCTTT.

This chain connects TRBV7-9 to TRBJ2-3, with 8 bases aligning to TRBD2. The trim removed 1 base at V and 3 bases at J, leaving 6 bases unmatched. Per germline, CDR1 SEHNR and CDR2 FQNEAQ (reference sequence). The CDR3 runs 16 residues. CDR3 DNA sequence: TGTGCCAGCAGCTTAGGAGGGCCTAGCGGGACAGATACGCAGTATTTT. Its protein is CASSLGGPSGTDTQYF.